The 10 T cell receptor beta chains given below trace back to one sample, sequenced in a study of T cell responses to AZD1222 COVID-19 vaccine. Sequencing used immunoSEQ multiplex PCR; TCRdb keeps in-frame clones, though not all of them. The sample contains about 180,000 clones, about 85% of which appear only once. The sample here was peripheral blood, taken on day 0 of AZD1222 vaccination. The source of these receptors is an adult in good health.

The chain carries TRBV30 and TRBJ2-1; 7 bases line up with TRBD2. The V segment lost 3 bases and the J segment 9 bases; nucleotides outside the gene matches: 8. Per germline, CDR1 GTSNPN and CDR2 SVGIG (reference sequence). The CDR3 totals 13 residues. CDR3 sequence (DNA): TGTGCCTGGAGATGGGAGGGGTTCACTGAGCAGTTCTTC. This translates into CAWRWEGFTEQFF. The entire variable domain, with the rest obtained from reference TRBV30 and TRBJ2-1, is as follows: SQTIHQWPATLVQPVGSPLSLECTVEGTSNPNLYWYRQAAGRGLQLLFYSVGIGQISSEVPQNLSASRPQDRQFILSSKKLLLSDSGFYLCAWRWEGFTEQFFGPGTRLTVL.

This chain joins TRBV15 and TRBJ2-7, with D unclear. The CDR3 is 15 residues long. Deletions cut 1 base from V and 1 base from J, with 11 bases between. Germline V lookup: CDR1 LNHNV, CDR2 YYDKDF (reference sequence). Here the CDR3 reads CATSRVGYPSYEQYF. CDR3 bases: TGTGCCACCAGCAGAGTTGGCTACCCATCCTACGAGCAGTACTTC.

The chain joins TRBV27 to TRBJ1-4, with D possibly being TRBD1 (5 bases). V was trimmed by 6 bases and J by 5 bases, leaving 13 bases between them. The CDR3 extends over 14 amino acids. CDR1 is MNHEY and CDR2 is SMNVEV in the germline V gene (reference sequence). In DNA, the CDR3 is TGTGCCAGCAGGAGAGGGACGGTCAATGAAAAACTGTTTTTT. Its protein is CASRRGTVNEKLFF.

The rearrangement joins TRBV25-1 to TRBJ2-3, with a weak D call TRBD1 (6 bases). V lost 3 bases to trimming and J lost 0 bases, with 13 bases between them. Germline loops: CDR1 MGHDK, CDR2 SYGVNS. This CDR3 has 16 amino acids. The CDR3 here is CASSDVQGRSTDTQYF. The CDR3 DNA is TGTGCCAGCAGTGACGTACAGGGTCGTAGCACAGATACGCAGTATTTT.

V gene TRBV6-5 combines with J gene TRBJ2-1; TRBD1 might be the D (6 bases). Germline V gene lookup returns CDR1 MNHEY and CDR2 SVGAGI. V was cut by 5 bases and J by 0 bases, with 11 bases left in between. The CDR3 spans 15 residues. The CDR3: CASSRTATSYNEQFF. The CDR3 nucleotides are TGTGCCAGCAGTAGGACAGCGACCTCCTACAATGAGCAGTTCTTC.

The chain carries TRBV9 and TRBJ1-1; the D is unclear. The germline gives CDR1 SGDLS, CDR2 YYNGEE. The length of the CDR3 is 13 residues. The germline V and J ends were trimmed by 8 bases and 1 base, with 12 bases remaining between them. The CDR3 DNA sequence: TGTGCCAGTAGACGGGTGGAGAACACTGAAGCTTTCTTT. This codes for CASRRVENTEAFF.

The chain uses TRBV28 and TRBJ1-2; D is uncertain. V lost 2 bases to trimming and J lost 8 bases, with 6 bases between them. Germline V gene data show CDR1 as MDHEN and CDR2 as SYDVKM. The CDR3 totals 11 residues. DNA of the CDR3: TGTGCCAGCAGTTTAATCAGCGGCTACACCTTC. Protein sequence: CASSLISGYTF.

The genes are TRBV6-5 and TRBJ1-1; no definite D call. CDR3 length: 13 residues. The ends were cut back, 2 bases at V and 8 bases at J, with 12 bases in the middle. Germline V lookup: CDR1 MNHEY, CDR2 SVGAGI. CDR3 in DNA: TGTGCCAGCAGTTACCGGGAGGGCGGCGAAGCTTTCTTT. Translated, it gives CASSYREGGEAFF.

V is TRBV27 and J is TRBJ1-2; perhaps TRBD1 as D (5 bases). This CDR3 region has 14 residues. CDR1 and CDR2 (germline): MNHEY, SMNVEV (reference sequence). V lost 4 bases, J lost 2 bases, and 11 bases lay in between. CDR3 nucleotide sequence: TGTGCCAGCAGTTCGATCAGGGAAAACTATGGCTACACCTTC. Residues: CASSSIRENYGYTF.

Only one count was recorded for this clone. The chain links TRBV10-3 to TRBJ2-7; TRBD2 agrees at 8 bases. The CDR3 is 14 residues long. Looked up from germline, CDR1 is ENHRY and CDR2 is SYGVKD. The V gene end was trimmed by 3 bases and the J gene end by 2 bases; junction bases not matched to a gene: 3. The CDR3 protein is CAISEREGAYEQYF. The CDR3 nucleotides are TGTGCCATCAGTGAACGGGAGGGAGCCTACGAGCAGTACTTC.